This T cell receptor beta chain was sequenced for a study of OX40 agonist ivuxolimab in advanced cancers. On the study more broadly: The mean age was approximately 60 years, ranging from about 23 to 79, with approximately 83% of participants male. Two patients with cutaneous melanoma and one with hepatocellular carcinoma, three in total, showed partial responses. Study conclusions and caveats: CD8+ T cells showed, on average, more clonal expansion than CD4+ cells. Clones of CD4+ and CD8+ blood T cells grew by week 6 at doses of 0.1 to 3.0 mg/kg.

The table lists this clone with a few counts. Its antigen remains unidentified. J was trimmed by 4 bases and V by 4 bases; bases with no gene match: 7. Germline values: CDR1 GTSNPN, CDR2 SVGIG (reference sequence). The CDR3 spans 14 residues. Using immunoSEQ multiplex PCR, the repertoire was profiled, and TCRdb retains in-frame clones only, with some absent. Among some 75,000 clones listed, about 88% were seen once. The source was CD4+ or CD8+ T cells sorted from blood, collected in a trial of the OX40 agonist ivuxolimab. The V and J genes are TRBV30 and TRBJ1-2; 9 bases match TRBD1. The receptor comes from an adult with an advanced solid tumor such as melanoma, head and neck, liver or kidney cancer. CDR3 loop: CAWNPDRGTYGYTF. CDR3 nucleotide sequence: TGTGCCTGGAACCCCGACAGGGGGACCTATGGCTACACCTTC. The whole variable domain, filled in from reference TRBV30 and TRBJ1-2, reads SQTIHQWPATLVQPVGSPLSLECTVEGTSNPNLYWYRQAAGRGLQLLFYSVGIGQISSEVPQNLSASRPQDRQFILSSKKLLLSDSGFYLCAWNPDRGTYGYTFGSGTRLTVV.